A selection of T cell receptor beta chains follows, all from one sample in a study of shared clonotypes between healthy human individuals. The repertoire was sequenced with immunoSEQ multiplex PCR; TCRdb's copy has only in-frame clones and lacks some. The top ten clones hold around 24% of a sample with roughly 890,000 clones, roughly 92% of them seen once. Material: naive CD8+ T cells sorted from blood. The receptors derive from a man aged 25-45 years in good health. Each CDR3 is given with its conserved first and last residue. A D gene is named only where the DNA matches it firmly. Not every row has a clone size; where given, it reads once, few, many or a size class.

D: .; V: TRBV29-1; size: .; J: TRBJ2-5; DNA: TGCAGCGTTGAAGATGATGTTAACACCGAAGAGACCCAGTACTTC; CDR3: CSVEDDVNTEETQYF
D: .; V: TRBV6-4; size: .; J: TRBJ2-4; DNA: TGTGCCAGCAGTGACTCTGGCATTCAGTACTTC; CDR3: CASSDSGIQYF
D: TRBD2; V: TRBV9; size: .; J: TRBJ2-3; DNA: TGTGCCAGCACGTCGACTAGCGGGGGCACAGATACGCAGTATTTT; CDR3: CASTSTSGGTDTQYF
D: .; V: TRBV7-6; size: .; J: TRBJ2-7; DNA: TGTGCCAGCAGCTTAATGGTGGGGTTAATAAGTACCTACGAGCAGTACTTC; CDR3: CASSLMVGLISTYEQYF
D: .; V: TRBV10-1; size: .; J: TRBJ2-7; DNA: TGCGCCAGCAGTGAGTCGACCCAACTCTACGAGCAGTACTTC; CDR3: CASSESTQLYEQYF
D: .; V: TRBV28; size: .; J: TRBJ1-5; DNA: TGTGCCAGCAGTACTGACAGCATAGATCAGCCCCAGCATTTT; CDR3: CASSTDSIDQPQHF
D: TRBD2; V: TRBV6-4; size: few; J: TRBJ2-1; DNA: TGTGCCAGCAGTGTACGGGAGGGCGGCAATGAGCAGTTCTTC; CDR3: CASSVREGGNEQFF
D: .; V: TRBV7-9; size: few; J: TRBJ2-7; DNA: TGTGCCAGCAGCTCCGCGGGCGAGCAGTACTTC; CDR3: CASSSAGEQYF
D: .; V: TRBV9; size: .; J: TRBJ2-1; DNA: TGTGCCAGCAGCGGGCCGCGGGCTCCCAATGAGCAGTTCTTC; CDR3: CASSGPRAPNEQFF
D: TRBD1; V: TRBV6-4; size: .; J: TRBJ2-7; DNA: TGTGCCAGCAGTGACTCAAGACCCGGGACAGAGACCTACGAGCAGTACTTC; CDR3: CASSDSRPGTETYEQYF
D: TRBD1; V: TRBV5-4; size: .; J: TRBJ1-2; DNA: TGTGCCAGCAGCTCCACTGAGGGGGCCTATGGCTACACCTTC; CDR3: CASSSTEGAYGYTF
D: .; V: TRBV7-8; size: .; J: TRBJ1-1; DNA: TGTGCCAGCAGCTTAGTATATGCTACCGCGGGCCCCGGGGGCACTGAAGCTTTCTTT; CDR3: CASSLVYATAGPGGTEAFF
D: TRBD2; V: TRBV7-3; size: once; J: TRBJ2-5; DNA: TGTGCCAGCAGCTTAGGCCCGGGACTAGGAGGAAAAGAGACCCAGTACTTC; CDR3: CASSLGPGLGGKETQYF
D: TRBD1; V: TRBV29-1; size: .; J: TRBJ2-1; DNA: TGCAGCGCTCGGGACAGATACAATGAGCAGTTCTTC; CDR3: CSARDRYNEQFF
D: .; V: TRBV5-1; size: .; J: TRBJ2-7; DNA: TGCGCCAGCAGCTTGGAAGCGAACTACGAGCAGTACTTC; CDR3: CASSLEANYEQYF
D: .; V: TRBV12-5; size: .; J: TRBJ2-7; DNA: TGTGCTAGTACACTAGTGTCTTACGAGCAGTACTTC; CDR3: CASTLVSYEQYF
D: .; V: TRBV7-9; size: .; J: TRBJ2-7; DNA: TGTGCCAGCAGCGCGGCAGTAGACGAGCAGTACTTC; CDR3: CASSAAVDEQYF
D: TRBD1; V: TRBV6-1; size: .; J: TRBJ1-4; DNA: TGTGCCAGCAGTGTGGGGACAGGTCCTTTGCACGAAAAACTGTTTTTT; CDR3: CASSVGTGPLHEKLFF
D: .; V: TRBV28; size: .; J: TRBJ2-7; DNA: TGTGCCAGCAGTCTGACAGGTTCCACTGAGCAGTACTTC; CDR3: CASSLTGSTEQYF
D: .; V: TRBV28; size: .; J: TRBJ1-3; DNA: TGTGCCAGCGGTTCCTTCTCCGGGACAAAAACCTCTGGAAACACCATATATTTT; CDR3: CASGSFSGTKTSGNTIYF
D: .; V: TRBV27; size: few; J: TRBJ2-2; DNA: TGTGCCAGCAGTTTCTCGGCCGGGGAGCTGTTTTTT; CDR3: CASSFSAGELFF
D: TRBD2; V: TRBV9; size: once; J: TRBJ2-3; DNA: TGTGCCAGCAGCCAGACTAGCGGGAGGTCAGATACGCAGTATTTT; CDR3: CASSQTSGRSDTQYF
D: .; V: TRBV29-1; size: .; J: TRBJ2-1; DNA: TGCAGCGTGGGGGCTAGCGAGTCCCTGTACAATGAGCAGTTCTTC; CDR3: CSVGASESLYNEQFF
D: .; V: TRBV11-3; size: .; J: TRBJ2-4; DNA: TGTGCCAGCAGCGTCAGGGGGGGAGACATTCAGTACTTC; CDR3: CASSVRGGDIQYF
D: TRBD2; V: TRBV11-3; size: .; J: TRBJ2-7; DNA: TGTGCCAGCAGCTTAGATAGTAGCGGGAGTATCTACGAGCAGTACTTC; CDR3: CASSLDSSGSIYEQYF
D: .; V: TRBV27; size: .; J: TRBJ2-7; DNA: TGTGCCAGCAGTCTCCCCTGGGGGCCCGAGGACCACGAGCAGTACTTC; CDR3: CASSLPWGPEDHEQYF
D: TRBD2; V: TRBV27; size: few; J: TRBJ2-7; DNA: TGTGCCAGCAGTTTATCCGGGACTAGCGGTGGGCAGTACTTC; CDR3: CASSLSGTSGGQYF
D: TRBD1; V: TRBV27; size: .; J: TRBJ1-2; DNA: TGTGCCAGCAGTTTAAGGGGACAGGAAAACTATGGCTACACCTTC; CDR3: CASSLRGQENYGYTF
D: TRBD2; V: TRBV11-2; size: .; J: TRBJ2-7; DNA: TGTGCCAGCAGCTTAGGGCCTAGCGGGATAGCCGAGCAGTACTTC; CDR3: CASSLGPSGIAEQYF
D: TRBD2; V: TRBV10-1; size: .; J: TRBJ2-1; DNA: TGCGCCAGCAGTGAGAGCGCGGGAGGCTACAATGAGCAGTTCTTC; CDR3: CASSESAGGYNEQFF
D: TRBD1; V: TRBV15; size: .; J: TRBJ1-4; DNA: TGTGCCACCAGCAGAGATGTGGACAGGGCAGGAGAAAAACTGTTTTTT; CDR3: CATSRDVDRAGEKLFF
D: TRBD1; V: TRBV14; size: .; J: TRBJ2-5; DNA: TGTGCCAGCAGCACCCCGGGACAGGGGGAGACCCAGTACTTC; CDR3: CASSTPGQGETQYF
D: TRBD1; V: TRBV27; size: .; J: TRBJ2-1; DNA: TGTGCCAGCAGTTTATCGTCCGGGACAGCCTACAATGAGCAGTTCTTC; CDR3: CASSLSSGTAYNEQFF
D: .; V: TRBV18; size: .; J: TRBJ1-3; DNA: TGTGCCAGCTCACAGGACGGAGGAAACACCATATATTTT; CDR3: CASSQDGGNTIYF
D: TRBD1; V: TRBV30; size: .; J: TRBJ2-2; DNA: TGTGCCTGGAGTGAGGGCAGGGGGCGCGGTCAGCTGTTTTTT; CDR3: CAWSEGRGRGQLFF
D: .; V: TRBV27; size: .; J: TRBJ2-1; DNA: TGTGCCAGCAGGGCCGGCCAACTAGGTTACAATGAGCAGTTCTTC; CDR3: CASRAGQLGYNEQFF
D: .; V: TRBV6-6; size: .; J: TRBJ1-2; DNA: TGTGCCAGCAGTTACTCGATTTCCGCTGGCTACACCTTC; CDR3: CASSYSISAGYTF
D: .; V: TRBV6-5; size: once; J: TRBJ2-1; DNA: TGTGCCAGCACTCTAGCCGCCGGGTTGTTCAATGAGCAGTTCTTC; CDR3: CASTLAAGLFNEQFF
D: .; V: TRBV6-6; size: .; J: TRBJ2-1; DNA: TGTGCCAGCAGACCTACAGGGAGCAATGAGCAGTTCTTC; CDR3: CASRPTGSNEQFF
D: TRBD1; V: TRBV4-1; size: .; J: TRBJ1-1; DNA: TGCGCCAGCAGCCCCCGACAGGGTGCGAACACTGAAGCTTTCTTT; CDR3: CASSPRQGANTEAFF
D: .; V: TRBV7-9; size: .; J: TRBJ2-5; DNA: TGTGCCAGCAGCCCTCGGATGGGGGAGACCCAGTACTTC; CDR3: CASSPRMGETQYF
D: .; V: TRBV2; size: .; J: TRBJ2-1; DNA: TGTGCCACCGTTCTAGATTACAATGAGCAGTTCTTC; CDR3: CATVLDYNEQFF
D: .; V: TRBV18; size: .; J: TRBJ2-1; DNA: TGTGCCAGCTCCCCCCCCTACAATGAGCAGTTCTTC; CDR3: CASSPPYNEQFF
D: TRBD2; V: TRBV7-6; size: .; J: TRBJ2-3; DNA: TGTGCCAGCAGTCCCGGACTAGCGGGAGGGCCAGCTGGCTCAGATACGCAGTATTTT; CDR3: CASSPGLAGGPAGSDTQYF
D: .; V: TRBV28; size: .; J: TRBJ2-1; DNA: TGTGCCAGCCGGGGACTCCGGAGGAGCAATGAGCAGTTCTTC; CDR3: CASRGLRRSNEQFF
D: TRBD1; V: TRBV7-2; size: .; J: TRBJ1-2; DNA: TGTGCCAGCAGCTTAAGGCTTCACGACAATACAGGGGATGGCTATGGCTACACCTTC; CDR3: CASSLRLHDNTGDGYGYTF
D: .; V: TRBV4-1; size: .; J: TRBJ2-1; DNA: TGCGCCAGCAGCCAAGATCCTGGGATAGGATTACAATGGGAGCAGTTCTTC; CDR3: CASSQDPGIGLQWEQFF
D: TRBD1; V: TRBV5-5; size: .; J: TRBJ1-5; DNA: TGTGCCAGCAGCCCAGACAGGGGTGGCAATCAGCCCCAGCATTTT; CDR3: CASSPDRGGNQPQHF
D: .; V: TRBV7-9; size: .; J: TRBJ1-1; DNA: TGTGCCGGGGGATACGAAGCTTTCTTT; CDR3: CAGGYEAFF
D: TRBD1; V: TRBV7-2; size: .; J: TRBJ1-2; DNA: TGTGCCAGCAGGAGGGACAGGGAAGGAGGTTATGAAGTTAGCTACACCTTC; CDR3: CASRRDREGGYEVSYTF
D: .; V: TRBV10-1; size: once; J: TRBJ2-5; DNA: TGCGCCAGCCGATGCAGTCAAGAGACCCAGTACTTC; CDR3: CASRCSQETQYF
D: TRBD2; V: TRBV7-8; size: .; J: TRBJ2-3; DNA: TGTGCCAGCACAGGGACTAGCGGGAGGTTCACAGATACGCAGTATTTT; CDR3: CASTGTSGRFTDTQYF
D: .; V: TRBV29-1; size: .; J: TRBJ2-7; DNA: TGCAGCGTTGAAACCTCAGGGTCCTCCTACGAGCAGTACTTC; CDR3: CSVETSGSSYEQYF